A selection of T cell receptor beta chains follows, all from one sample in a study of response to subunit inactivated influenza vaccine. TCRdb fed the RT-PCR reads into MiXCR, producing one record per CDR3 protein. The table shows 500,000 to 600,000 distinct CDR3 sequences, with about 10% occurring only once. This specimen consisted of PBMCs from blood, obtained on the day of vaccination. These receptors came from a man aged 45-65 years who received an inactivated influenza vaccine. CDR3s include the opening cysteine and the closing phenylalanine or tryptophan. D genes are given only for firm matches. Clone size is given for some rows only: seen once, a few or many times, or a class if the clone is expanded.

TRBV20-1	NA	TRBJ2-1	NA	CSASDRDRNEQFF	TGCAGTGCTAGTGACCGGGATCGCAATGAGCAGTTCTTC
TRBV6-2/TRBV6-3	NA	TRBJ2-3	NA	CASSYRDNLWRTDTQYF	TGTGCCAGCAGTTATCGGGACAACCTTTGGAGGACAGATACGCAGTATTTT
TRBV6-1	NA	TRBJ1-3	few	CASRRDHSSGNTIYF	TGTGCCAGCAGACGGGACCATAGCTCTGGAAACACCATATATTTT
TRBV7-9	NA	TRBJ2-4	NA	CASSRPAGRRNIQYF	TGTGCCAGCAGCCGTCCCGCGGGGAGGAGAAACATTCAGTACTTC
TRBV12-3/TRBV12-4	NA	TRBJ2-1	few	CASSPGTRRGTYNEQFF	TGTGCCAGCAGCCCTGGCACTAGACGGGGTACCTACAATGAGCAGTTCTTC
TRBV4-1	NA	TRBJ2-5	few	CASSQLGLPKETQYF	TGCGCCAGCAGCCAGTTGGGCCTTCCCAAAGAGACCCAGTACTTC
TRBV20-1	NA	TRBJ1-1	few	CSASNPGGDTEAFF	TGCAGTGCCTCCAACCCCGGGGGAGACACTGAAGCTTTCTTT
TRBV6-5	TRBD1	TRBJ2-7	many	CASSYGTGGVEQYF	TGTGCCAGCAGTTACGGGACAGGGGGAGTCGAGCAGTACTTC
TRBV7-2	NA	TRBJ2-1	NA	CASSLGLQSGSTFRYNEQFF	TGTGCCAGCAGCTTAGGGCTGCAGTCCGGGAGTACTTTCCGGTACAATGAGCAGTTCTTC
TRBV12-3/TRBV12-4	NA	TRBJ2-1	NA	CASSSSGLLSYNEQFF	TGTGCCAGCAGTTCGAGCGGGCTCTTATCCTACAATGAGCAGTTCTTC
TRBV12-3/TRBV12-4	NA	TRBJ2-4	few	CASSPSYIQYF	TGTGCCAGCAGCCCGTCCTACATTCAGTACTTC
TRBV5-4	NA	TRBJ2-5	NA	CASSFGAAQETQYF	TGTGCCAGCAGCTTTGGGGCAGCACAAGAGACCCAGTACTTC
TRBV5-6	NA	TRBJ1-2	NA	CASSSDGGGQVYGYTF	TGTGCCAGCAGCTCGGACGGGGGGGGTCAAGTCTATGGCTACACCTTC
TRBV7-2	NA	TRBJ2-1	NA	CASSLGPGGVLNEQFF	TGTGCCAGCAGCTTAGGGCCAGGGGGGGTTTTGAATGAGCAGTTCTTC
TRBV12-3/TRBV12-4	NA	TRBJ1-3	few	CASSLSVGPGNTIYF	TGTGCCAGCAGTTTGAGTGTCGGGCCGGGAAACACCATATATTTT
TRBV20-1	TRBD2	TRBJ2-3	few	CSASKLAGGTDTQYF	TGCAGTGCTAGCAAGCTAGCGGGGGGCACAGATACGCAGTATTTT
TRBV20-1	TRBD2	TRBJ2-3	few	CSAARGSSGADTQYF	TGCAGTGCTGCCCGGGGGTCTAGCGGAGCAGATACGCAGTATTTT
TRBV5-1	TRBD1	TRBJ1-1	few	CASRPGQTMNTEAFF	TGCGCCAGCAGACCGGGACAGACCATGAACACTGAAGCTTTCTTT
TRBV20-1	NA	TRBJ1-5	few	CSARGPDQPQHF	TGCAGTGCTAGAGGGCCGGATCAGCCCCAGCATTTT
TRBV7-3	NA	TRBJ2-4	many	CASSLTGGSGIQYF	TGTGCCAGCAGCTTAACTGGGGGCTCCGGCATTCAGTACTTC
TRBV12-3/TRBV12-4	NA	TRBJ2-1	NA	CASSLKINEQFF	TGTGCCAGCAGTTTAAAGATTAATGAGCAGTTCTTC
TRBV20-1	TRBD1	TRBJ1-4	few	CSARGKQGANEKLFF	TGCAGTGCTAGAGGAAAACAGGGGGCTAATGAAAAACTGTTTTTT
TRBV10-3	NA	TRBJ1-5	few	CAISAHTGNQPQHF	TGTGCCATCAGTGCACACACAGGCAATCAGCCCCAGCATTTT
TRBV20-1	NA	TRBJ2-3	few	CSASSTNRDTQYF	TGCAGTGCCAGCAGTACTAACAGGGATACGCAGTATTTT
TRBV19	TRBD2	TRBJ2-1	NA	CASQNGGAFHNEQFF	TGTGCCAGTCAAAACGGGGGGGCCTTCCACAATGAGCAGTTCTTC
TRBV27	NA	TRBJ2-1	few	CASSSPGGEYNEQFF	TGTGCCAGCAGTTCTCCCGGCGGGGAGTACAATGAGCAGTTCTTC
TRBV12-3/TRBV12-4	NA	TRBJ1-5	many	CASRGGSNQPQHF	TGTGCCAGCCGCGGGGGGAGCAATCAGCCCCAGCATTTT
TRBV4-3	NA	TRBJ2-2	NA	CASSQGAGTAGGELFF	TGCGCCAGCAGCCAGGGCGCCGGGACCGCCGGCGGGGAGCTGTTTTTT
TRBV7-9	NA	TRBJ2-1	few	CASSLDGLVLEQFF	TGTGCCAGCAGCTTAGATGGGCTAGTCCTTGAGCAGTTCTTC
TRBV7-2	TRBD2	TRBJ2-7	few	CASSPFPRGRSPGEQYF	TGTGCCAGCAGCCCCTTTCCCCGCGGGAGGTCCCCCGGCGAGCAGTACTTC
TRBV14	TRBD1	TRBJ2-5	NA	CASSQTQGRRETQYF	TGTGCCAGCAGCCAAACACAGGGGAGACGGGAGACCCAGTACTTC
TRBV28	TRBD2	TRBJ2-7	NA	CASSLKSSGIYEQYF	TGTGCCAGCAGTTTAAAGTCTAGCGGGATATACGAGCAGTACTTC
TRBV6-2/TRBV6-3	TRBD2	TRBJ2-1	many	CASSRTSGSSYNEQFF	TGTGCCAGCAGCCGGACTAGCGGGAGCTCCTACAATGAGCAGTTCTTC
TRBV11-2	NA	TRBJ2-7	few	CASSPPPLSYEQYF	TGTGCCAGCAGCCCCCCGCCGCTCTCCTACGAGCAGTACTTC
TRBV9	NA	TRBJ1-3	few	CASSVDDSSGNTIYF	TGTGCCAGCAGCGTAGATGACAGCTCTGGAAACACCATATATTTT
TRBV14	TRBD1	TRBJ2-2	few	CASSSWDRVNTGELFF	TGTGCCAGCAGCTCATGGGACAGGGTGAACACCGGGGAGCTGTTTTTT
TRBV5-1	NA	TRBJ2-3	NA	CASSLVSSNIMDTQYF	TGCGCCAGCAGCTTGGTTTCGTCAAATATCATGGATACGCAGTATTTT
TRBV13	NA	TRBJ2-7	few	CASSLGTGTWREQYF	TGTGCCAGCAGCTTAGGTACCGGGACATGGCGGGAGCAGTACTTC
TRBV28	TRBD1	TRBJ1-5	NA	CASERRTGAYSNQPQHF	TGTGCCAGCGAACGGCGGACAGGCGCGTATAGCAATCAGCCCCAGCATTTT
TRBV12-3/TRBV12-4	TRBD1	TRBJ1-5	few	CASRRGQYSNQPQHF	TGTGCCAGCAGGCGGGGACAGTATAGCAATCAGCCCCAGCATTTT
TRBV3-1	NA	TRBJ2-3	few	CASSHARGTDTQYF	TGTGCCAGCAGCCACGCGAGGGGGACAGATACGCAGTATTTT
TRBV18	NA	TRBJ2-3	few	CASSPGGVGTDTQYF	TGTGCCAGCTCACCTGGGGGTGTCGGTACAGATACGCAGTATTTT
TRBV7-2	NA	TRBJ2-1	few	CASSLVASVRINEQFF	TGTGCCAGCAGCTTAGTGGCTAGCGTCCGTATAAATGAGCAGTTCTTC
TRBV18	TRBD2	TRBJ2-7	few	CASSPSTSGSYEQYF	TGTGCCAGCTCACCTTCTACTAGCGGGAGTTACGAGCAGTACTTC
TRBV6-5	NA	TRBJ1-2	NA	CASSYSRDGYGYTF	TGTGCCAGCAGTTACAGTAGAGATGGCTATGGCTACACCTTC
TRBV9	NA	TRBJ2-1	many	CASNADPLNYNEQFF	TGTGCCAGCAACGCAGACCCCTTGAACTACAATGAGCAGTTCTTC
TRBV12-3/TRBV12-4	NA	TRBJ1-3	many	CASSLLSDSGNTIYF	TGTGCCAGCAGTTTATTGTCCGATTCTGGAAACACCATATATTTT
TRBV6-1	NA	TRBJ2-7	few	CASRGTGSHEQYF	TGTGCCAGCAGAGGAACAGGGAGCCACGAGCAGTACTTC
TRBV5-6	TRBD1	TRBJ2-1	NA	CASSLLNRGQGVVF	TGTGCCAGCAGCTTGTTAAACCGGGGACAGGGAGTAGTCTTC